What follows are 10 T cell receptor beta chains derived from one specimen sequenced in a study of shared clonotypes between healthy human individuals. Clones were sequenced by immunoSEQ multiplex PCR, and TCRdb holds only the in-frame ones, with some missing. Among approximately 2,000,000 clones listed, roughly 90% were seen once. Sequenced: naive CD4+ T cells from PBMCs. Noted subset: CD45RA+ positively selected. The source of these receptors is a man between 18 and 29 years old in good health. Some clones in this sample may be carry-over from other donors' samples.

This chain uses TRBV6-6 with TRBJ2-3, with D maybe TRBD2 (6 bases). The germline gives CDR1 MNHNY, CDR2 SVGAGI (reference sequence). V dropped 9 bases and J dropped 2 bases, with 18 bases sitting between them. The CDR3 runs to 15 residues. The chain's CDR3 is CASWPRGTFTDTQYF. DNA of the CDR3: TGTGCCAGTTGGCCGCGGGGAACATTCACAGATACGCAGTATTTT.

The rearrangement links TRBV29-1 to TRBJ1-2; possible D gene TRBD1, 5 bases. CDR3 length: 13 residues. Germline CDR1 reads SQVTM; CDR2 reads ANQGSEA. The V and J ends lost 4 bases and 0 bases respectively, with 9 bases between them. CDR3 bases: TGCAGCGTTGGACAGTCTCCTAACTATGGCTACACCTTC. Translated, it gives CSVGQSPNYGYTF. The whole variable domain, remainder taken from reference TRBV29-1 and TRBJ1-2, is SAVISQKPSRDICQRGTSLTIQCQVDSQVTMMFWYRQQPGQSLTLIATANQGSEATYESGFVIDKFPISRPNLTFSTLTVSNMSPEDSSIYLCSVGQSPNYGYTFGSGTRLTVV.

This clone showed up just a few times. This chain joins TRBV14 and TRBJ1-5, with a tentative D call TRBD1 (6 bases). Germline CDR1 and CDR2: SGHDN and FVKESK. V was shortened by 2 bases and J by 0 bases, with 17 bases between the two germline ends. The CDR3 is 18 amino acids. Written as DNA, the CDR3 is TGTGCCAGCAGCCAATTCCCAAGACAGGTTTATAGCAATCAGCCCCAGCATTTT. Translating it yields CASSQFPRQVYSNQPQHF.

The chain joins TRBV7-9 to TRBJ2-1; no firm D call. The CDR3 is 15 amino acids. Trimming cost V 2 bases and J 6 bases, with 14 bases left between them. Germline V gene sequence: CDR1 SEHNR, CDR2 FQNEAQ (reference sequence). The CDR3 DNA reads TGTGCCAGCAGCTTACTTAAGGGCAGCGTCAATGAGCAGTTCTTC. Encoded protein: CASSLLKGSVNEQFF.

The genes are TRBV27 and TRBJ2-7; D is unclear. Trimming pared 3 bases from V and 6 bases from J, leaving 18 bases between. The CDR3 spans 15 residues. In germline, CDR1 is MNHEY, CDR2 SMNVEV (reference sequence). CDR3 region: CASSFGSGPTTEQYF. The DNA of the CDR3 is TGTGCCAGCAGTTTTGGATCTGGGCCCACAACCGAGCAGTACTTC.

The chain uses TRBV4-1 and TRBJ2-6; 8 positions agree with TRBD2. J gave up 6 bases and V 1 base, and 11 bases lay outside the gene matches. Germline V gene data show CDR1 as MGHRA and CDR2 as YSYEKL. The CDR3 loop spans 18 amino acids. The CDR3 DNA follows: TGCGCCAGCAGCCAAGGGCTAGCGGGCCACACCCTGGCCAACGTCCTGACTTTC. Translation: CASSQGLAGHTLANVLTF.

The chain combines TRBV18 with TRBJ2-6; D gene unclear. The germline gives CDR1 KGHSH, CDR2 LQKENI. Trimming took 3 bases from V and 6 from J, leaving 3 bases between them. This CDR3 has 12 amino acids. The chain's CDR3 is CASSPEANVLTF. The CDR3 DNA follows: TGTGCCAGCTCACCCGAGGCCAACGTCCTGACTTTC.

The rearrangement joins TRBV19 to TRBJ2-5, with D possibly being TRBD1 (6 bases). This CDR3 has 14 amino acids. V lost 7 bases and J 3 bases, leaving 15 bases between the germline ends. The germline V gene encodes CDR1 LNHDA and CDR2 SQIVND (reference sequence). CDR3: CASNVYAGEETQYF. The CDR3, as DNA: TGTGCCAGTAACGTCTACGCAGGGGAAGAGACCCAGTACTTC.

This clone has a single count. V usage is TRBV9 and J usage is TRBJ1-3, with D tentatively TRBD1 (6 bases). With 3 bases removed from V and 4 bases from J, the gap between germline ends came to 11 bases. Germline V gene data show CDR1 as SGDLS and CDR2 as YYNGEE. CDR3 length: 14 residues. The CDR3 bases are TGTGCCAGCAGCGCCCTAGGGGGAGGAAACACCATATATTTT. It codes for CASSALGGGNTIYF.

The rearrangement links TRBV4-3 to TRBJ1-2; maybe TRBD1 (5 bases). Trimming shortened V by 1 base and J by 2 bases, and 11 bases separated the two germline ends. The CDR3 covers 15 residues. Germline assignment: CDR1 LGHNA and CDR2 YSLEER. CDR3 nucleotide sequence: TGCGCCAGCAGCCAAGTTGACAGTGGGAACTATGGCTACACCTTC. It specifies CASSQVDSGNYGYTF.